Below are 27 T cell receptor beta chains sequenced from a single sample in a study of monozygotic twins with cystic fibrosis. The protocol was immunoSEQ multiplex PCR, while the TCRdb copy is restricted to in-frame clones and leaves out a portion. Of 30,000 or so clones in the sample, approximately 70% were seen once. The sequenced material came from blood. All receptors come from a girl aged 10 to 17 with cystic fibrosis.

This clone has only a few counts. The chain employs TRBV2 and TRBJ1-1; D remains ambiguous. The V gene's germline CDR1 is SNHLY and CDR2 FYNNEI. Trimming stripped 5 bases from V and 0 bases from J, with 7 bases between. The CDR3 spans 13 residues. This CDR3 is CASSYQVNTEAFF. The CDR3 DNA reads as TGTGCCAGCAGTTACCAGGTGAACACTGAAGCTTTCTTT.

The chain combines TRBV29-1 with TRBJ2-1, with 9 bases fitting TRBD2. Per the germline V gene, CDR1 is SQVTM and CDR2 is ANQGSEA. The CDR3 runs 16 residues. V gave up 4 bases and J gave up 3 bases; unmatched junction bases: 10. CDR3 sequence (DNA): TGCAGCGTTGGGACCCTAGCGGGACAACTCTACAATGAGCAGTTCTTC. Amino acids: CSVGTLAGQLYNEQFF.

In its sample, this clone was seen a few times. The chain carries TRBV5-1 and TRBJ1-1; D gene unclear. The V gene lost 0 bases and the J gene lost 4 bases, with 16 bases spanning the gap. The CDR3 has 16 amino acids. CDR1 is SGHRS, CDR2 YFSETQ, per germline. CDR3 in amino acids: CASSLEGSGGGTEAFF. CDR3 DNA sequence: TGCGCCAGCAGCTTGGAAGGGTCGGGAGGAGGCACTGAAGCTTTCTTT.

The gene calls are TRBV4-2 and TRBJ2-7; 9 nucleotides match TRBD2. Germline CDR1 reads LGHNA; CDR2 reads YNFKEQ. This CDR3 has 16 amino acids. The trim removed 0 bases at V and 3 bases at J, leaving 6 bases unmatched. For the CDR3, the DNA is TGTGCCAGCAGCCAAGAGTCAGCGGGGGGATTCTACGAGCAGTACTTC. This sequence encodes CASSQESAGGFYEQYF.

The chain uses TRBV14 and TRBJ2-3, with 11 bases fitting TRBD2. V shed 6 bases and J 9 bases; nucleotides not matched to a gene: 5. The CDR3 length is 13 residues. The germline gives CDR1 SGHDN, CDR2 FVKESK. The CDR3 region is CASSSGRAGTQYF. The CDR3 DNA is TGTGCCAGCAGTAGCGGGAGGGCGGGGACGCAGTATTTT.

CDR3 sequence: CASSQVGMDSTDTQYF. In DNA, the CDR3 is TGCGCCAGCAGCCAAGTGGGTATGGATAGCACAGATACGCAGTATTTT. The chain carries TRBV4-3 and TRBJ2-3; no definite D call. The CDR3 runs 16 residues. Germline V CDR1 and CDR2: LGHNA, YSLEER. V was pared by 1 base and J by 0 bases, with 11 bases between.

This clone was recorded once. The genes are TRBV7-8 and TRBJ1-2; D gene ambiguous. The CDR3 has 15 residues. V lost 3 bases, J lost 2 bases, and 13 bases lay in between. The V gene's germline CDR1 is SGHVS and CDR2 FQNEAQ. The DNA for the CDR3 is TGTGCCAGCAGCTTCCCCCCCAGTCGGAACTATGGCTACACCTTC. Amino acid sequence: CASSFPPSRNYGYTF. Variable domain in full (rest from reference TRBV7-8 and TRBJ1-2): GAGVSQSPRYKVAKRGQDVALRCDPISGHVSLFWYQQALGQGPEFLTYFQNEAQLDKSGLPSDRFFAERPEGSVSTLKIQRTQQEDSAVYLCASSFPPSRNYGYTFGSGTRLTVV.

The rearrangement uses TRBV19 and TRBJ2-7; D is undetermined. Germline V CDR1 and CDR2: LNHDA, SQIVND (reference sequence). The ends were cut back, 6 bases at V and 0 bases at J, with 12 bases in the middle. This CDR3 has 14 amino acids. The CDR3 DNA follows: TGTGCCAGTAGCTCAAACAAGGACTCCTACGAGCAGTACTTC. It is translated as CASSSNKDSYEQYF.

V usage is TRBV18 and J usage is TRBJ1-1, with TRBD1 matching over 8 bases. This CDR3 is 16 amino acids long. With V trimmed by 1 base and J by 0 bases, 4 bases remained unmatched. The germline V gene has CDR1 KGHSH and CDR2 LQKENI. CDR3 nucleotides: TGTGCCAGCTCACCACGGGTGACAGGGGTGAACACTGAAGCTTTCTTT. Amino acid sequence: CASSPRVTGVNTEAFF. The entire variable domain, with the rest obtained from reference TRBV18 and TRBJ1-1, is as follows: NAGVMQNPRHLVRRRGQEARLRCSPMKGHSHVYWYRQLPEEGLKFMVYLQKENIIDESGMPKERFSAEFPKEGPSILRIQQVVRGDSAAYFCASSPRVTGVNTEAFFGQGTRLTVV.

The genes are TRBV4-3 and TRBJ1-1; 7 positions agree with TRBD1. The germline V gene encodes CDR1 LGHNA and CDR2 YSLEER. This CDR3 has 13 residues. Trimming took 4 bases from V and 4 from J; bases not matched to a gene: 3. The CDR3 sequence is CASSLGQFTEAFF. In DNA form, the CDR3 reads TGCGCCAGCAGCCTGGGACAGTTCACTGAAGCTTTCTTT.

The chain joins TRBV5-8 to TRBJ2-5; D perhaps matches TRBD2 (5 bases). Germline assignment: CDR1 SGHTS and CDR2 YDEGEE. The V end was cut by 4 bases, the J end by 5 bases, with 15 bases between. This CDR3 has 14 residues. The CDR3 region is CASSTDTGGETQYF. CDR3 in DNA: TGTGCCAGCAGCACTGACACTGGCGGGGAGACCCAGTACTTC.

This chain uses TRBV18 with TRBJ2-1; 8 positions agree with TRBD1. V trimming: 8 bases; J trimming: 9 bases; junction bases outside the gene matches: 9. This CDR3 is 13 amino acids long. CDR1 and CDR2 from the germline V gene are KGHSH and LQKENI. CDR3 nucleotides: TGTGCCAGCGTCGGGACAGGCAACGGTGAGCAGTTCTTC. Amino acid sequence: CASVGTGNGEQFF.

The DNA of the CDR3 is TGTGCCTGGACTGGGGGGACTAGCACAGATACGCAGTATTTT. Its protein is CAWTGGTSTDTQYF. V gene TRBV30 combines with J gene TRBJ2-3; D might be TRBD2 (6 bases). CDR3 length: 14 residues. The germline V gene has CDR1 GTSNPN and CDR2 SVGIG (reference sequence). Between the trimmed V and J ends, which lost 4 bases and 0 bases, there was a span of 11 bases.

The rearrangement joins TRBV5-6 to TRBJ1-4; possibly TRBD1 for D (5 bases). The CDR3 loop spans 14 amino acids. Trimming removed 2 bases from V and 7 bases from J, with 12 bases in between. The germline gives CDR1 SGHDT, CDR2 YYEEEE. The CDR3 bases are TGTGCCAGCAGCTTAGCTCGGGGGGGTGAAAAACTGTTTTTT. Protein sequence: CASSLARGGEKLFF.

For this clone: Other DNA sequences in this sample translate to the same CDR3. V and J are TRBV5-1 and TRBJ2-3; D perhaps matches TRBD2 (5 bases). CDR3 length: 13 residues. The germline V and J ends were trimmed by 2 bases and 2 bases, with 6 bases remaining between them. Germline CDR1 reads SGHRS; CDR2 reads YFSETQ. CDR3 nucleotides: TGCGCCAGCAGCTTCCGGGACACAGATACGCAGTATTTT. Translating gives CASSFRDTDTQYF.

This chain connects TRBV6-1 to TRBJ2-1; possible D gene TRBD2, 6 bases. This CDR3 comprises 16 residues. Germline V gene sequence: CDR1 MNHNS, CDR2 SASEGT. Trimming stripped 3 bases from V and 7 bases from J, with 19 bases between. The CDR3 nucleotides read TGTGCCAGCAGTGATAGAGGCGGGGAGCCTACAAATGAGCAGTTCTTC. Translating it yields CASSDRGGEPTNEQFF.

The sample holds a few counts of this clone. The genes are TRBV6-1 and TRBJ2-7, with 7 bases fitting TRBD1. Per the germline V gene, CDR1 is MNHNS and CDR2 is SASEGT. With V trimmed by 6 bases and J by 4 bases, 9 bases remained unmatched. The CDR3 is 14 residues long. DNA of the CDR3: TGTGCCAGCAGACAACAGGGGCCCCTGTACGAGCAGTACTTC. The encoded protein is CASRQQGPLYEQYF.

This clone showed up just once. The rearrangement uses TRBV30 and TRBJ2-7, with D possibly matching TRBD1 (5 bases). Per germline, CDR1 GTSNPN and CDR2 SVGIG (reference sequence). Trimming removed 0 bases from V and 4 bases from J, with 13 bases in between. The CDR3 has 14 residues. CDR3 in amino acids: CAWSVQAGNYEQYF. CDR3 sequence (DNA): TGTGCCTGGAGTGTACAGGCAGGGAATTACGAGCAGTACTTC.

This chain's CDR3 is CASRDRGDSGNTIYF. For the CDR3, the DNA is TGTGCCAGCCGGGACAGGGGAGATTCTGGAAACACCATATATTTT. V gene TRBV25-1 combines with J gene TRBJ1-3, with 10 bases aligning to TRBD1. Germline-derived CDR1 and CDR2 are MGHDK and SYGVNS. This CDR3 region has 15 residues. The V gene end was trimmed by 8 bases and the J gene end by 1 base; junction bases not matched to a gene: 5.

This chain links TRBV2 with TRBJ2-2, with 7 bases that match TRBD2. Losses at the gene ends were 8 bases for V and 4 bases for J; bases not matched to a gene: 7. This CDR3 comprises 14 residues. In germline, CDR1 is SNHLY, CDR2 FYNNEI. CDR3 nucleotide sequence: TGTGCCAGCGGGACTACCGACACCACCGGGGAGCTGTTTTTT. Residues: CASGTTDTTGELFF.

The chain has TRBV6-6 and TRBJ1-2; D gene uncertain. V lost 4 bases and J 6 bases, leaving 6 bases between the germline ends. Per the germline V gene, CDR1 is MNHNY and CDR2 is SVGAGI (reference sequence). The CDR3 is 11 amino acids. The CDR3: CASSFRDGYTF. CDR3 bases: TGTGCCAGCAGTTTTAGGGATGGCTACACCTTC.

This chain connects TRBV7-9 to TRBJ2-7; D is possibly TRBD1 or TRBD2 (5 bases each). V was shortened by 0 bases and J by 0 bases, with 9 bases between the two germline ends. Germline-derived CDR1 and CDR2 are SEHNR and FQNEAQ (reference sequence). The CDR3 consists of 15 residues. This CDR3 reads CASSLAGTPSYEQYF. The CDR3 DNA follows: TGTGCCAGCAGCTTAGCAGGGACGCCCTCCTACGAGCAGTACTTC.

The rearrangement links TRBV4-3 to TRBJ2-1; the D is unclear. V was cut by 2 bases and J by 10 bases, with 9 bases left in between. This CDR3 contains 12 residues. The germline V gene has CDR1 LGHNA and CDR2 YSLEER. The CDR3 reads CASSQSGREQFF. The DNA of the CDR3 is TGCGCCAGCAGCCAATCGGGCAGGGAGCAGTTCTTC.

CDR3 amino acids: CASSLVQRDTEAFF. The CDR3 coding sequence is TGTGCCAGCAGCTTGGTCCAGCGGGACACTGAAGCTTTCTTT. J is TRBJ1-1 and V is TRBV5-4; no reliable D call. Germline V gives CDR1 SGHNT, CDR2 YYREEE (reference sequence). The CDR3 contains 14 residues. V was trimmed by 0 bases and J by 3 bases, leaving 9 bases between them.

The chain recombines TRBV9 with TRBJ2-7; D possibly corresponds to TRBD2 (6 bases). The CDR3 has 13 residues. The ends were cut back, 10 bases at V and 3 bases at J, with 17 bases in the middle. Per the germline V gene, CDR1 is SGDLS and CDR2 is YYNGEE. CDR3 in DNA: TGTGCCTCCTTTCGGGTTAGCGGCTACGAGCAGTACTTC. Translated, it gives CASFRVSGYEQYF.

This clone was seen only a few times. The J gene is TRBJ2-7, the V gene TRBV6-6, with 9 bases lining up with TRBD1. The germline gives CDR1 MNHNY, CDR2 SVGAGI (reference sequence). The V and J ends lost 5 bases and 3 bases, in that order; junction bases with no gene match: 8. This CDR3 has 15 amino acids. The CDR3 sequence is CASSEGQGTGYEQYV. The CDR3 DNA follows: TGTGCCAGCAGTGAGGGACAGGGTACGGGCTACGAGCAGTACGTC.

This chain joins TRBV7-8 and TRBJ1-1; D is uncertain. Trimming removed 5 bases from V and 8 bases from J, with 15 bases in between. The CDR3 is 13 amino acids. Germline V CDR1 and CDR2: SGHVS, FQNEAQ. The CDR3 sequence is CASSPRGRGEAFF. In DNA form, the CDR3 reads TGTGCCAGCAGCCCACGAGGTCGTGGGGAAGCTTTCTTT.